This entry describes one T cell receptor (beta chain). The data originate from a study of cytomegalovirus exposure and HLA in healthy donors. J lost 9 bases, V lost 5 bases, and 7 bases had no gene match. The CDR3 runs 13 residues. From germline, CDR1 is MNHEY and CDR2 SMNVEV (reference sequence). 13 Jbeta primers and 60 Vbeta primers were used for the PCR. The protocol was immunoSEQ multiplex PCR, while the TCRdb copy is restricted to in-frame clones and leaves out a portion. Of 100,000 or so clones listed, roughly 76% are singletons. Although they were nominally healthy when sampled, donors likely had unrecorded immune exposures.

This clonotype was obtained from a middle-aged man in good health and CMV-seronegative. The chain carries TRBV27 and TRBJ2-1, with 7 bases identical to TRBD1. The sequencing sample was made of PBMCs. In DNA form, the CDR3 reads TGTGCCAGCAGTGTGATACAGGGGACTGAGCAGTTCTTC. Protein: CASSVIQGTEQFF.